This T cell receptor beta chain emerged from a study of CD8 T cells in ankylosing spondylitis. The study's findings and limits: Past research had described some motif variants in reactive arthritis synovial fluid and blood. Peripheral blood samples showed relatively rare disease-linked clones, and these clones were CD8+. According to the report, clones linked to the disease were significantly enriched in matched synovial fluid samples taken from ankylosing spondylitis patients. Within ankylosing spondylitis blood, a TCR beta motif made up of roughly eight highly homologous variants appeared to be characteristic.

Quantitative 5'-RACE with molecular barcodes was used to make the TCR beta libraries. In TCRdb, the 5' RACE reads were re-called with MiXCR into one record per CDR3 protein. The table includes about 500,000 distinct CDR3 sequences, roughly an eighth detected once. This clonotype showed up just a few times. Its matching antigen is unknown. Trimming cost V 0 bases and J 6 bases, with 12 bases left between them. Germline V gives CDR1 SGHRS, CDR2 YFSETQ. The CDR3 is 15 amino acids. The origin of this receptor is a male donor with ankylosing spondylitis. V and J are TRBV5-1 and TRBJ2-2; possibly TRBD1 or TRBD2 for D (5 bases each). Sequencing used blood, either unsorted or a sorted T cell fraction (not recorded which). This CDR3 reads CASSLGGAIAGELFF. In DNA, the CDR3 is TGCGCCAGCAGCTTGGGAGGGGCGATCGCCGGGGAGCTGTTTTTT.